Shown below are 9 T cell receptor beta chains from a single sample sequenced in a study of cytomegalovirus exposure and HLA in healthy donors. The primer mix had 60 Vbeta and 13 Jbeta primers. The protocol was immunoSEQ multiplex PCR, while the TCRdb copy is restricted to in-frame clones and leaves out a portion. The repertoire consists of more than 150,000 clones, with about 85% occurring once and the leading ten covering 1.4%. The specimen was PBMCs. These receptors all stem from a girl aged 10-17 years in good health and CMV-seropositive.

V usage is TRBV29-1 and J usage is TRBJ2-7; 8 nucleotides line up with TRBD1. The CDR3 totals 12 residues. V shed 8 bases and J 1 base; nucleotides not matched to a gene: 4. Germline V CDR1 and CDR2: SQVTM, ANQGSEA. The CDR3 DNA follows: TGCAGCATTTGGACAGGGTCCTACGAGCAGTACTTC. It specifies CSIWTGSYEQYF.

The chain links TRBV7-8 to TRBJ2-1; perhaps TRBD1 as D (5 bases). Trimming removed 1 base from V and 9 bases from J, with 13 bases in between. This CDR3 comprises 14 residues. Germline V gene data show CDR1 as SGHVS and CDR2 as FQNEAQ. The CDR3 protein is CASSLVGPRGEQFF. The CDR3 nucleotides read TGTGCCAGCAGCTTAGTTGGGCCTAGGGGTGAGCAGTTCTTC. Based on the CDR3 plus reference TRBV7-8 and TRBJ2-1, the full variable domain is GAGVSQSPRYKVAKRGQDVALRCDPISGHVSLFWYQQALGQGPEFLTYFQNEAQLDKSGLPSDRFFAERPEGSVSTLKIQRTQQEDSAVYLCASSLVGPRGEQFFGPGTRLTVL.

The chain joins TRBV5-4 to TRBJ2-5; 8 nucleotides line up with TRBD1. V dropped 4 bases and J dropped 6; count of bases not matched to a gene: 5. The CDR3 length is 13 residues. Per germline, CDR1 SGHNT and CDR2 YYREEE (reference sequence). For the CDR3, the DNA is TGTGCCAGCAGCCGTACAGGGGGGAAGACCCAGTACTTC. Amino acids: CASSRTGGKTQYF.

The chain employs TRBV9 and TRBJ2-7; TRBD1 might be the D (6 bases). Between the trimmed V and J ends, which lost 4 bases and 0 bases, there was a span of 17 bases. The CDR3 is 16 residues long. CDR1 SGDLS and CDR2 YYNGEE come from the germline V gene. In nucleotides, the CDR3 is TGTGCCAGCAGCCCTTTAGGGGGTCTAAGCTCCTACGAGCAGTACTTC. Protein sequence: CASSPLGGLSSYEQYF.

V gene TRBV20-1 combines with J gene TRBJ2-3; the D gene is possibly TRBD2 (5 bases). The germline V gene has CDR1 DFQATT and CDR2 SNEGSKA (reference sequence). This CDR3 spans 11 amino acids. V was shortened by 6 bases and J by 5 bases, with 9 bases between the two germline ends. CDR3 coding DNA: TGCAGTGCCCCGGGGTTAGATACGCAGTATTTT. This encodes CSAPGLDTQYF.

This clone came up a few times. The chain has TRBV6-1 and TRBJ2-7; the D is unclear. CDR1 is MNHNS, CDR2 SASEGT, per germline. The CDR3 has 14 residues. V was shortened by 7 bases and J by 2 bases, with 15 bases between the two germline ends. CDR3 bases: TGTGCCAGCACTCTTGTGGGCTACACCTACGAGCAGTACTTC. It yields the protein CASTLVGYTYEQYF.

V gene TRBV15 combines with J gene TRBJ2-7; 8 positions agree with TRBD2. Looked up from germline, CDR1 is LNHNV and CDR2 is YYDKDF (reference sequence). This CDR3 has 16 residues. J was trimmed by 6 bases and V by 0 bases; bases with no gene match: 10. CDR3 in DNA: TGTGCCACCAGCAGAGAAGCGGGAGCTATTTTGAGCGAGCAGTACTTC. Translation: CATSREAGAILSEQYF.

This chain joins TRBV20-1 and TRBJ2-7, with D perhaps TRBD2 (5 bases). Germline CDR1 reads DFQATT; CDR2 reads SNEGSKA (reference sequence). The V end lost 4 bases, the J end lost 3 bases, and 7 bases lay between the germline ends. The CDR3 contains 11 residues. DNA of the CDR3: TGCAGTGCTATCGGGGACTACGAGCAGTACTTC. The encoded protein is CSAIGDYEQYF.

V is TRBV6-1 and J is TRBJ2-1, with 9 bases identical to TRBD2. The CDR3 consists of 15 residues. CDR1 and CDR2 from the germline V gene are MNHNS and SASEGT. The V and J ends lost 4 bases and 3 bases, in that order; junction bases with no gene match: 4. In nucleotides, the CDR3 is TGTGCCAGCAGTGCTGTAGCGGGAGACTACAATGAGCAGTTCTTC. Protein: CASSAVAGDYNEQFF.